Below are 21 T cell receptor beta chains sequenced from a single sample in a study of cytotoxic CD8 clonotypes in ibrutinib-treated CLL. Produced via immunoSEQ multiplex PCR; TCRdb's table is partial and in-frame only. The sample carries nearly 300,000 clones, roughly 76% recorded once. The material was PBMCs, obtained at disease progression, from a patient treated with ibrutinib. These receptors all come from a human donor with chronic lymphocytic leukemia.

The chain joins TRBV6-1 to TRBJ2-3, with TRBD2 identical over 12 bases. Germline lookup yields CDR1 MNHNS and CDR2 SASEGT. V shed 4 bases, J shed 2 bases, and the junction held 4 bases outside the gene matches. This CDR3 contains 16 residues. CDR3 nucleotides: TGTGCCAGCAGTGCCCTAGCGGGGGGGCTCACAGATACGCAGTATTTT. Protein: CASSALAGGLTDTQYF.

The J gene is TRBJ2-3, the V gene TRBV7-2, with 9 bases fitting TRBD2. The germline V gene encodes CDR1 SGHTA and CDR2 FQGNSA. V lost 4 bases and J lost 6; bases outside the gene matches: 8. The CDR3 runs 15 residues. The CDR3 region has the DNA TGTGCCAGCAGCTATAGCGGGGGCCAGGTGGATACGCAGTATTTT. Translated, it gives CASSYSGGQVDTQYF. The full variable domain, in which reference TRBV7-2 and TRBJ2-3 provide the parts outside the CDR3, is GAGVSQSPSNKVTEKGKDVELRCDPISGHTALYWYRQSLGQGLEFLIYFQGNSAPDKSGLPSDRFSAERTGGSVSTLTIQRTQQEDSAVYLCASSYSGGQVDTQYFGPGTRLTVL.

The rearrangement links TRBV2 to TRBJ2-7, with TRBD2 matching over 11 bases. CDR1 is SNHLY, CDR2 FYNNEI, per germline. This CDR3 comprises 17 residues. V lost 6 bases to trimming and J lost 2 bases; unmatched junction nucleotides: 12. CDR3 bases: TGTGCCAGCAGCCTTTATCCGGGACTAGCGGCCCCCTACGAGCAGTACTTC. This codes for CASSLYPGLAAPYEQYF.

The chain recombines TRBV7-8 with TRBJ1-5; the match to TRBD1 covers 9 bases. The length of the CDR3 is 18 residues. The germline V gene encodes CDR1 SGHVS and CDR2 FQNEAQ. V gave up 1 base and J gave up 3 bases; unmatched junction bases: 10. This chain's CDR3 is CASSLVPRDRANNQPQHF. CDR3 DNA sequence: TGTGCCAGCAGCTTAGTCCCCCGGGACAGGGCGAACAATCAGCCCCAGCATTTT.

This chain joins TRBV5-4 and TRBJ1-6; no clear D. CDR1 is SGHNT and CDR2 is YYREEE in the germline V gene (reference sequence). V gave up 4 bases and J gave up 10 bases, with 18 bases separating them. This CDR3 spans 15 amino acids. The CDR3 DNA reads as TGTGCCAGCAGCGTAGGAGACGGTTTCGGGTCACCCCTCCACTTT. It codes for CASSVGDGFGSPLHF.

This chain links TRBV27 with TRBJ2-1; D is perhaps TRBD1 (6 bases). Germline CDR1 reads MNHEY; CDR2 reads SMNVEV (reference sequence). The CDR3 spans 14 residues. Trimming removed 6 bases at V and 5 bases at J, with 14 bases between. This CDR3 is CASSYRDTNNEQFF. For the CDR3, the DNA is TGTGCCAGCAGCTACCGGGACACAAACAATGAGCAGTTCTTC.

V is TRBV2 and J is TRBJ2-1; 9 bases map to TRBD2. Germline V gene lookup returns CDR1 SNHLY and CDR2 FYNNEI. This CDR3 is built from 15 residues. The ends lost 8 bases at V and 2 bases at J; junction bases unmatched: 7. CDR3: CASAQAGGTYNEQFF. As DNA, the CDR3 is TGTGCCAGCGCCCAAGCGGGAGGAACCTACAATGAGCAGTTCTTC.

V and J are TRBV11-3 and TRBJ2-1, with D perhaps TRBD1 or TRBD2 (5 bases each). Looked up from germline, CDR1 is SGHNT and CDR2 is YENEEA. The CDR3 spans 16 residues. Deletions cut 3 bases from V and 0 bases from J, with 12 bases between. CDR3 protein: CASSLRGTDSYNEQFF. The CDR3 region has the DNA TGTGCCAGCAGCTTGAGGGGCACCGACTCCTACAATGAGCAGTTCTTC. The full variable domain, completed using reference TRBV11-3 and TRBJ2-1, is EAGVVQSPRYKIIEKKQPVAFWCNPISGHNTLYWYLQNLGQGPELLIRYENEEAVDDSQLPKDRFSAERLKGVDSTLKIQPAELGDSAVYLCASSLRGTDSYNEQFFGPGTRLTVL.

This sequence joins TRBV11-3 and TRBJ1-2; maybe TRBD1 (5 bases). The CDR3 runs to 13 residues. V lost 5 bases and J 8 bases, leaving 15 bases between the germline ends. Germline assignment: CDR1 SGHNT and CDR2 YENEEA. The CDR3 is CASSLNQGAGYTF. The CDR3 DNA reads TGTGCCAGCAGCCTTAACCAGGGCGCCGGCTACACCTTC.

The rearrangement joins TRBV7-2 to TRBJ2-1, with TRBD2 matching 7 bases. V was pared by 1 base and J by 7 bases, with 7 bases of the junction left unmatched. The CDR3 contains 15 residues. Germline CDR1 is SGHTA and CDR2 is FQGNSA. The CDR3 DNA reads TGTGCCAGCAGCTTAGGGGCGGGAGTGGGGAATGAGCAGTTCTTC. Translating it yields CASSLGAGVGNEQFF.

The V and J genes are TRBV27 and TRBJ2-7, with 7 bases matching TRBD1. The CDR3 has 15 amino acids. Germline-derived CDR1 and CDR2 are MNHEY and SMNVEV (reference sequence). V shed 8 bases, J shed 2 bases, and the junction held 12 bases outside the gene matches. This CDR3 reads CASRPGQATPYEQYF. CDR3 coding DNA: TGTGCCAGCCGACCCGGACAGGCAACGCCCTACGAGCAGTACTTC.

The chain carries TRBV7-9 and TRBJ2-7; a weak D match, TRBD2 (6 bases). V lost 1 base and J lost 4, with 17 bases in between. The CDR3 is 16 residues long. Germline V gene sequence: CDR1 SEHNR, CDR2 FQNEAQ (reference sequence). The CDR3 DNA reads as TGTGCCAGCAGCTTAGTTAGGACTACTGAGAGGTACGAGCAGTACTTC. It encodes CASSLVRTTERYEQYF.

The V and J genes are TRBV29-1 and TRBJ2-7; 7 bases match TRBD1. Unmatched junction bases numbered 11, after V lost 2 bases and J lost 4 bases. Per the germline V gene, CDR1 is SQVTM and CDR2 is ANQGSEA. This CDR3 contains 15 residues. The CDR3 nucleotides read TGCAGCGTTGAAACGTGGGACAGCGGATATTACGAGCAGTACTTC. Its translation: CSVETWDSGYYEQYF.

This clone was counted a few times. The CDR3 coding sequence is TGTGCCAGCAGCTTCGGGGTCTCCTACGAGCAGTACTTC. Its translation: CASSFGVSYEQYF. This chain uses TRBV7-6 with TRBJ2-7; the D gene is possibly TRBD2 (5 bases). The CDR3 totals 13 residues. The germline CDR1 and CDR2 sequences are SGHVS and FNYEAQ. Between the trimmed V and J ends, which lost 3 bases and 0 bases, there was a span of 6 bases.

This clone has only one observation. The chain has TRBV18 and TRBJ2-7; possible D gene TRBD1, 5 bases. Trimming left V 0 bases short and J 2 bases short, with 11 bases between. The CDR3 is 15 amino acids. The germline CDR1 and CDR2 sequences are KGHSH and LQKENI. CDR3 sequence reads: CASSPPGLRPYEQYF. CDR3 DNA sequence: TGTGCCAGCTCACCACCGGGGCTCAGGCCCTACGAGCAGTACTTC.

With respect to this clone: The identical CDR3 is also encoded by other nucleotide sequences in the sample. The genes are TRBV7-9 and TRBJ2-7; TRBD1 aligns across 7 bases. V shed 6 bases and J 3 bases; nucleotides not matched to a gene: 2. CDR3 length: 12 amino acids. Germline V CDR1 and CDR2: SEHNR, FQNEAQ (reference sequence). The CDR3 region is CASSPGGYEQYF. In DNA, the CDR3 is TGTGCCAGCAGTCCAGGGGGCTACGAGCAGTACTTC.

The rearrangement links TRBV11-2 to TRBJ2-2, with a possible D match to TRBD2 (7 bases). Germline V gives CDR1 SGHAT, CDR2 FQNNGV. This CDR3 has 18 amino acids. The germline V and J ends were trimmed by 1 base and 5 bases, with 20 bases remaining between them. Here the CDR3 DNA reads TGTGCCAGCAGCTTAGCCTCCACCCGGGGGGCGCGGACCGGGGAGCTGTTTTTT. Its protein is CASSLASTRGARTGELFF.

This clone has only one observation. The gene calls are TRBV4-2 and TRBJ1-4; TRBD1 aligns across 12 bases. The CDR3 has 19 residues. The germline CDR1 and CDR2 sequences are LGHNA and YNFKEQ. V dropped 4 bases and J dropped 7; count of bases not matched to a gene: 16. The CDR3 spells CASSRTGDRGREIPEKLFF. Here the CDR3 DNA reads TGTGCCAGCAGCCGGACCGGGGACAGGGGGCGCGAGATTCCTGAAAAACTGTTTTTT.

The V call is TRBV27, the J call TRBJ2-7; 10 bases agree with TRBD1. Trimming took 4 bases from V and 0 from J; bases not matched to a gene: 9. Germline CDR1 reads MNHEY; CDR2 reads SMNVEV (reference sequence). This CDR3 is built from 17 residues. CDR3 DNA: TGTGCCAGCAGTTCCCCGTCCGGGACAGGGGACTCCTACGAGCAGTACTTC. It codes for CASSSPSGTGDSYEQYF.

This clone was counted between two and nine times. The chain employs TRBV7-6 and TRBJ2-2; no clear D. V gave up 5 bases and J gave up 1 base, with 8 bases separating them. Germline V gene lookup returns CDR1 SGHVS and CDR2 FNYEAQ. The CDR3 length is 14 residues. CDR3 region: CASSPVKNTGELFF. The CDR3 nucleotides are TGTGCCAGCAGCCCCGTAAAGAACACCGGGGAGCTGTTTTTT. The full variable domain, its missing parts supplied by reference TRBV7-6 and TRBJ2-2, is GAGVSQSPRYKVTKRGQDVALRCDPISGHVSLYWYRQALGQGPEFLTYFNYEAQQDKSGLPNDRFSAERPEGSISTLTIQRTEQRDSAMYRCASSPVKNTGELFFGEGSRLTVL.

The chain uses TRBV6-6 and TRBJ2-7, with D perhaps assigned TRBD1 or TRBD2 (6 bases each). Germline loops: CDR1 MNHNY, CDR2 SVGAGI (reference sequence). There are 11 residues in the CDR3. Trimming took 8 bases from V and 6 from J, leaving 11 bases between them. The DNA for the CDR3 is TGTGCCAGCCACGGGGGCGGCGAGCAGTACTTC. Protein product: CASHGGGEQYF.